This T cell receptor beta chain emerged from a study of cytomegalovirus exposure and HLA in healthy donors. As to this clone: The antigen remains unidentified.

Study-level findings and limits: A later analysis linked a missense DCLRE1C variant to TCR beta V- and J-gene trimming. The study recorded 150 to 200 TCR beta chains that were cytomegalovirus-associated. In all likelihood, a cluster of highly shared sequence variants was a sequencing artifact. Some V segments could not be told apart, so they were left out, TRBV6-2 and TRBV6-3 among them.

V gave up 2 bases and J gave up 7 bases; unmatched junction bases: 6. CDR1 MNHNY and CDR2 SVGAGI come from the germline V gene (reference sequence). The CDR3 is 15 amino acids. The PCR employed 60 Vbeta primers together with 13 Jbeta primers. This table comes from immunoSEQ multiplex PCR, and its TCRdb copy is limited to in-frame clones, with some not included. Among about 150,000 clones listed, 65% to 80% were seen once. V and J are TRBV6-6 and TRBJ1-5; 9 nucleotides align to TRBD1. Sequenced sample: PBMCs. The origin of this receptor is a woman between 40 and 50 years old in good health and CMV-seronegative. The CDR3 spells CASSYVTGGFQPQHF. CDR3 nucleotides: TGTGCCAGCAGTTACGTGACAGGGGGTTTCCAGCCCCAGCATTTT.